The 10 T cell receptor beta chains in this list originate from one sample, sequenced in a study of CD8 T cells in ankylosing spondylitis. TCRdb reprocessed the 5' RACE reads with MiXCR, giving one entry per CDR3 protein. Here the sample spans 150,000 to 200,000 distinct CDR3 sequences, approximately 10% being singletons. Source material: blood, either unsorted or a sorted T cell fraction (not recorded which). All receptors derive from a male donor with ankylosing spondylitis or in good health (not recorded which).

The V and J genes are TRBV30 and TRBJ1-4; D uncertain. This CDR3 region has 14 residues. CDR1 is GTSNPN and CDR2 is SVGIG in the germline V gene (reference sequence). V was clipped by 2 bases and J by 8 bases, with 15 bases between them. CDR3 bases: TGTGCCTGGAGTCTGAAGCCGGTTCCGGAAAAACTGTTTTTT. This codes for CAWSLKPVPEKLFF.

This clonotype showed up many times. The gene calls are TRBV12-3 or TRBV12-4 and TRBJ2-7; 7 bases match TRBD1. With V trimmed by 4 bases and J by 2 bases, 14 bases remained unmatched. The CDR3 has 17 residues. CDR3 in DNA: TGTGCCAGCAGTTCATCACCTCGGACAGGAAAAGCCTACGAGCAGTACTTC. Protein sequence: CASSSSPRTGKAYEQYF.

At least ten counts were recorded for this clonotype. The chain employs TRBV5-6 and TRBJ2-5; D is ambiguous. Germline loops: CDR1 SGHDT, CDR2 YYEEEE. The CDR3 consists of 12 residues. Trimming shortened V by 2 bases and J by 2 bases, and 4 bases separated the two germline ends. The CDR3 bases are TGTGCCAGCAGCTTCGGTCAAGAGACCCAGTACTTC. Residues: CASSFGQETQYF.

The chain has TRBV21-1 and TRBJ2-3; TRBD1, the D gene given by the table, was not confirmed from the DNA. TRBV21-1 is given as a pseudogene. The CDR3 consists of 15 residues. CDR3 region: CASSKAQGETDTQYF. Here the CDR3 DNA reads TGTGCCAGCAGCAAAGCACAGGGGGAGACAGATACGCAGTATTTT.

This clonotype was counted ten times or more. The V and J genes are TRBV10-3 and TRBJ2-1; TRBD1 matches at 10 bases. Unmatched junction bases numbered 7, after V lost 5 bases and J lost 6 bases. Germline values: CDR1 ENHRY, CDR2 SYGVKD. The CDR3 spans 15 residues. The CDR3 DNA sequence: TGTGCCATCAGTTTTGGGACAGGGGTAATCAATGAGCAGTTCTTC. This encodes CAISFGTGVINEQFF.

This clonotype was counted many times. The chain couples TRBV20-1 to TRBJ2-3, with unresolved D. There are 13 residues in the CDR3. The ends were cut back, 3 bases at V and 0 bases at J, with 7 bases in the middle. CDR1 DFQATT and CDR2 SNEGSKA come from the germline V gene (reference sequence). The CDR3 loop reads CSASSPSTDTQYF. The CDR3 coding sequence is TGCAGTGCTAGCTCCCCTAGCACAGATACGCAGTATTTT.

This clonotype was found many times. J is TRBJ2-2 and V is TRBV24-1; TRBD2 might be the D (6 bases). Trimming removed 4 bases from V and 1 base from J, with 9 bases in between. The CDR3 length is 15 residues. Looked up from germline, CDR1 is KGHDR and CDR2 is SFDVKD. The CDR3 spells CATSDGLLNTGELFF. Written as DNA, the CDR3 is TGTGCCACCAGTGACGGACTACTGAACACCGGGGAGCTGTTTTTT.

This sequence joins TRBV6-1 and TRBJ1-2, with D unresolved. CDR1 and CDR2 from the germline V gene are MNHNS and SASEGT. Trimming took off 4 bases at V and 3 bases at J, with 15 bases between the two ends. The CDR3 has 15 amino acids. CDR3 sequence (DNA): TGTGCCAGCAGTGCTCAACACAAAAGGGACTATGGCTACACCTTC. Protein sequence: CASSAQHKRDYGYTF.

In its sample, this clonotype was seen a few times. The chain carries TRBV12-3 or TRBV12-4 and TRBJ2-1; a possible D gene is TRBD2 (6 bases). Trimming stripped 6 bases from V and 4 bases from J, with 16 bases between. CDR3 length: 15 residues. The CDR3 DNA reads as TGTGCCAGCAGACGGGGACTTCCCGCGTACAATGAGCAGTTCTTC. Residues: CASRRGLPAYNEQFF.

The gene calls are TRBV7-2 and TRBJ2-7; no reliable D call. In germline, CDR1 is SGHTA, CDR2 FQGNSA. The ends were cut back, 1 base at V and 6 bases at J, with 7 bases in the middle. There are 12 residues in the CDR3. The CDR3 protein is CASSLGWGEQYF. The CDR3 DNA reads TGTGCCAGCAGCTTAGGATGGGGCGAGCAGTACTTC.